This T cell receptor beta chain was captured in a study of regulatory T cells in long-lasting Graves disease. This clonotype was recorded a few times. Its antigen is undetermined. CDR3 regions were amplified by Arm-PCR using iRepertoire HTBI primers to build TCR beta libraries. TCRdb reprocessed the multiplex PCR reads via MiXCR and lists one record per CDR3 protein. The sample has approximately 310,000 distinct CDR3 sequences; 18% are singletons. CDR1 is DFQATT and CDR2 is SNEGSKA in the germline V gene (reference sequence). V was clipped by 0 bases and J by 7 bases, with 13 bases between them. This CDR3 is 14 amino acids long. The time point: newly diagnosed GD, antithyroid drugs for less than 3 months. TCR sequences were obtained from RNA taken from PBMCs. Xi'an, China, was home to the endocrinology department that provided patients. Notes on the study in general: Lower TCR diversity was seen in persistent Graves' patients than in newly diagnosed ones.

Material: peripheral blood mononuclear cells (PBMCs), obtained at new diagnosis, from a patient treated with antithyroid drugs. This clonotype was obtained from a female donor with Graves disease. The chain employs TRBV20-1 and TRBJ2-1, with D perhaps matching TRBD2 (5 bases). The chain's CDR3 is CSARDRPRGNEQFF. The CDR3 DNA reads as TGCAGTGCTAGAGATAGGCCCCGAGGGAATGAGCAGTTCTTC.